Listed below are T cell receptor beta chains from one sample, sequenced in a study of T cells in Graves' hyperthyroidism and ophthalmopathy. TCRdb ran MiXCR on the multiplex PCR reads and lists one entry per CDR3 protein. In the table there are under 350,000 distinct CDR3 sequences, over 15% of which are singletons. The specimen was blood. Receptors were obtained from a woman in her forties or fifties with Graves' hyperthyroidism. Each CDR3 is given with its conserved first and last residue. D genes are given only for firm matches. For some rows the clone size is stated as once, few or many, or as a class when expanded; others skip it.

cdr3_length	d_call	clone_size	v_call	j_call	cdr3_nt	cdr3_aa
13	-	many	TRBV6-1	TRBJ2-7	TGTGCCAGCAGTTCCCCGGGTGGGGACGAGCAGTACTTC	CASSSPGGDEQYF
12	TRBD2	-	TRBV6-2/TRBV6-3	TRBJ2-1	TGTGCCAGCAGGGGGGGGGTGGTTGAGCAGTTCTTC	CASRGGVVEQFF
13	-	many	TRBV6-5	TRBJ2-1	TGTGCCAGCAGTTACTCGAATGTAGATGAGCAGTTCTTC	CASSYSNVDEQFF
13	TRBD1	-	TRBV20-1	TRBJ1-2	TGCAGTGCGGACCGGGACAGGGGGGGGGGCTACACCTTC	CSADRDRGGGYTF
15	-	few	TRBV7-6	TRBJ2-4	TGTGCCAGCAGCCCCTGGGGTGGCGCCAAAAACATTCAGTACTTC	CASSPWGGAKNIQYF
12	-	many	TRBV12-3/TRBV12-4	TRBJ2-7	TGTGCCAGCACCACTGAGGGCCACGAGCAGTACTTC	CASTTEGHEQYF
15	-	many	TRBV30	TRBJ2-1	TGTGCCTGGAGCCCACCGGGACTCTCCTACAATGAGCAGTTCTTC	CAWSPPGLSYNEQFF
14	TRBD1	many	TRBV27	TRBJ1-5	TGTGCCAGCAGTCCGACGGGACAGGGTCAGCCCCAGCATTTT	CASSPTGQGQPQHF
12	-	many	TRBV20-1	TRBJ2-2	TGCAGTGCTAGACGGCTAGGCGGGGAGCTGTTTTTT	CSARRLGGELFF
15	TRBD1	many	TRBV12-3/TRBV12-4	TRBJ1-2	TGTGCCAGCAGGCAAACAGGGGGCGGTGGCTATGGCTACACCTTC	CASRQTGGGGYGYTF
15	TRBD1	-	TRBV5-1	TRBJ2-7	TGCGCCAGCAGCTCCGGGACAGAAGCAACCTACGAGCAGTACTTC	CASSSGTEATYEQYF
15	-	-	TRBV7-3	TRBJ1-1	TGTGCCAGCAGCTCAACAGGGATGAGGAACACTGAAGCTTTCTTT	CASSSTGMRNTEAFF
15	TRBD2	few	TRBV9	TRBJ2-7	TGTGCCAGCAGCCCCGCCGGGGGGGGAAGGCACGAGCAGTACTTC	CASSPAGGGRHEQYF
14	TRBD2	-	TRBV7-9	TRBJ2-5	TGTGCCGGGCGACTAGCGGGAGTCCCAGAGACCCAGTACTTC	CAGRLAGVPETQYF
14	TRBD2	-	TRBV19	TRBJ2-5	TGTGCCGGGCTCGGACTAGCGGGAGAAGAGACCCAGTACTTC	CAGLGLAGEETQYF
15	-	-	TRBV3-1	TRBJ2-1	TGTGCCAGCAGCCAAACTGGGATCAACTACAATGAGCAGTTCTTC	CASSQTGINYNEQFF
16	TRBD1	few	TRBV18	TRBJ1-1	TGTGCCAGCTCACCACTCCGGACAGGGGGCGACACTGAAGCTTTCTTT	CASSPLRTGGDTEAFF
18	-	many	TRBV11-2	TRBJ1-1	TGTGCCAGCAGCTTAGATCATGGGGCATTAGAGTATAGCACTGAAGCTTTCTTT	CASSLDHGALEYSTEAFF
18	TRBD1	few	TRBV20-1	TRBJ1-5	TGCAGTGCCACCGGACAGGGGGAAGTTCATTATAGCAATCAGCCCCAGCATTTT	CSATGQGEVHYSNQPQHF
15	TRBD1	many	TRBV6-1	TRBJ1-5	TGTGCCAGCAGTGAAAGGGACAGGGAAGATCAGCCCCAGCATTTT	CASSERDREDQPQHF
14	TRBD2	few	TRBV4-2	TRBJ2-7	TGTGCCAGCAGGCAAAGCGGGGGCTCCTACGAGCAGTACTTC	CASRQSGGSYEQYF
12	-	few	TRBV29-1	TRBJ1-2	TGTTCTGGGGGACACCAGAACTATGGCTACACCTTC	CSGGHQNYGYTF
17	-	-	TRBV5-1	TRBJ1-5	TGCGCCAGCAGCTACGCCCCGGGACCCCGGACGTGGCAGCCCCAGCATTTT	CASSYAPGPRTWQPQHF
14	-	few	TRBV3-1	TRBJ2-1	TGTGCCAGCAGCCAAGGTCGGCTGAACAATGAGCAGTTCTTC	CASSQGRLNNEQFF
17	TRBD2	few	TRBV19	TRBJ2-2	TGTGCCAGTAGTACGTCTAGCGGGAGGTTGAACACCGGGGAGCTGTTTTTT	CASSTSSGRLNTGELFF
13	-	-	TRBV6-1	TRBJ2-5	TGTGCCAGCAGTGAAGTAGTTAGCGTGGCCCAGTACTTC	CASSEVVSVAQYF
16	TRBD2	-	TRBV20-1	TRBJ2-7	TGCAGTGCTAGACCTTCCCAGGCGGGAGACATCTACGAGCAGTACTTC	CSARPSQAGDIYEQYF
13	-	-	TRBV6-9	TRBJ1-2	TGTGCCAGCAGTTCCAGGGTTCTGTATGGCTACACCTTC	CASSSRVLYGYTF
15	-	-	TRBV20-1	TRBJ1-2	TGCAGTGCTACGCCCGACACCGGACTCGAGTATGGCTACACCTTC	CSATPDTGLEYGYTF
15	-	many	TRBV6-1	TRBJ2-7	TGTGCCAGCAGTGAAAGGGCGCAGGGAGCTTACGAGCAGTACTTC	CASSERAQGAYEQYF
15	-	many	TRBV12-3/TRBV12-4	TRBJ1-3	TGTGCCAGCAGATTGGACAGCTACTCTGGAAACACCATATATTTT	CASRLDSYSGNTIYF
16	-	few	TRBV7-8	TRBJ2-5	TGTGCCAACAGCTTAAGTCTACTGGGGGGTCGGGAGACCCAGTACTTC	CANSLSLLGGRETQYF
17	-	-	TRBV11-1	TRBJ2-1	TGTGCCAGCAGCTTTAGCGGACATGGTCCCGAGTGGAATGAGCAGTTCTTC	CASSFSGHGPEWNEQFF
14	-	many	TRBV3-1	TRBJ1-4	TGTGCCAGCAGGCTTGCTGCAACTAATGAAAAACTGTTTTTT	CASRLAATNEKLFF
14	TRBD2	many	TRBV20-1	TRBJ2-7	TGCAGTGCTAGAGACCCTAGCGGACGGTACGAGCAGTACTTC	CSARDPSGRYEQYF
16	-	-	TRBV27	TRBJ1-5	TGTGCCAGCAGCCTCCATGGGGGGGCACTCGATCAGCCCCAGCATTTT	CASSLHGGALDQPQHF
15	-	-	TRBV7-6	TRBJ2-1	TGTACCAGCAGCCTAGGACTACCCTCCTACAATGAGCAGTTCTTC	CTSSLGLPSYNEQFF
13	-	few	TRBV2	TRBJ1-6	TGTGCCAGCAGTGAACTGACTTCTTCACCCCTCCACTTT	CASSELTSSPLHF
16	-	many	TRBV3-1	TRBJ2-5	TGTGCCAGCAGCCACGCGGGGGACACCAGGGGGGAGACCCAGTACTTC	CASSHAGDTRGETQYF
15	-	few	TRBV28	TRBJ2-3	TGTGCCAGCACCCTGAGGGGAGCCGGCACAGATACGCAGTATTTT	CASTLRGAGTDTQYF
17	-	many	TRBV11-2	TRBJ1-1	TGTGCCAGCAGCTTCCCAACGGAGAGGGTTTCGAACACTGAAGCTTTCTTT	CASSFPTERVSNTEAFF
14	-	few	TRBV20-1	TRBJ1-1	TGCAGTGCTAGCCCCCTGGTAAGGAACACTGAAGCTTTCTTT	CSASPLVRNTEAFF
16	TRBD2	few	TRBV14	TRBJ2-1	TGTGCCAGCAGCCAACTAACTAGCGGGGGGAACAATGAGCAGTTCTTC	CASSQLTSGGNNEQFF